Listed below are T cell receptor beta chains from one sample, sequenced in a study of blood T cell repertoires in COVID-19. Here immunoSEQ multiplex PCR was the method, and the copy in TCRdb shows in-frame clones only, minus some. The sample has about 240,000 clones, 70% to 75% seen once. Material for sequencing was peripheral blood. The receptors stem from a woman of 80 years or more with acute or convalescent COVID-19. Each CDR3 is given with its conserved first and last residue. The order of the fields is J gene, D gene, clone size, V gene, CDR3 DNA, CDR3 protein. The D gene is left open where the match is weak. Where a row states a size, it is once, few, many or the class of an expanded clone; other rows omit it.

j_call: TRBJ2-2; d_call: TRBD1; clone_size: few; v_call: TRBV7-2; cdr3_nt: TGTGCCAGCCGTGACAGGGGAAGAAACACCGGGGAGCTGTTTTTT; cdr3_aa: CASRDRGRNTGELFF
j_call: TRBJ2-7; d_call: TRBD1; clone_size: NA; v_call: TRBV24-1; cdr3_nt: TGTGCCACCAGTGATCCGACACAGGGGGTCCACGAGCAGTACTTC; cdr3_aa: CATSDPTQGVHEQYF
j_call: TRBJ1-1; d_call: TRBD1; clone_size: once; v_call: TRBV6-5; cdr3_nt: TGTGCCAGCACCCAGAACAGGGGGGAAGCTTTCTTT; cdr3_aa: CASTQNRGEAFF
j_call: TRBJ1-6; d_call: NA; clone_size: NA; v_call: TRBV19; cdr3_nt: TGTGCCAGTAGAGACAGGACAGCTCGGTCCTATAATTCACCCCTCCACTTT; cdr3_aa: CASRDRTARSYNSPLHF
j_call: TRBJ2-5; d_call: NA; clone_size: NA; v_call: TRBV10-3; cdr3_nt: TGTGCCATCAGTGGCACAGGGAAAGAGACCCAGTACTTC; cdr3_aa: CAISGTGKETQYF
j_call: TRBJ1-1; d_call: NA; clone_size: NA; v_call: TRBV2; cdr3_nt: TGTGCCAGCAAGGAGGGGAGGACTGAAGCTTTCTTT; cdr3_aa: CASKEGRTEAFF
j_call: TRBJ1-2; d_call: NA; clone_size: NA; v_call: TRBV7-9; cdr3_nt: TGTGCCAGCAGCCTCGGGGGGCTCGAAGGCTACACCTTC; cdr3_aa: CASSLGGLEGYTF
j_call: TRBJ2-1; d_call: TRBD1; clone_size: NA; v_call: TRBV11-3; cdr3_nt: TGTGCCAGCAGCTTAAACGGACAGGGGATGTACAATGAGCAGTTCTTC; cdr3_aa: CASSLNGQGMYNEQFF
j_call: TRBJ2-7; d_call: TRBD1; clone_size: NA; v_call: TRBV6-5; cdr3_nt: TGTGCCAGCAGTATGGGACAGGGTACCTACGAGCAGTACTTC; cdr3_aa: CASSMGQGTYEQYF
j_call: TRBJ2-1; d_call: NA; clone_size: NA; v_call: TRBV5-8; cdr3_nt: TGTGCCAGCAGCTTGGGGTCAGGGGCCTACAATGAGCAGTTCTTC; cdr3_aa: CASSLGSGAYNEQFF
j_call: TRBJ2-7; d_call: TRBD1; clone_size: NA; v_call: TRBV11-2; cdr3_nt: TGTGCCAGCAGCTTACCACCGGACAGGCGCTCCTACGAGCAGTACTTC; cdr3_aa: CASSLPPDRRSYEQYF
j_call: TRBJ2-1; d_call: TRBD2; clone_size: NA; v_call: TRBV27; cdr3_nt: TGTGCCAGCAGTTTATCTAGCGGGAGGGCCAGAGATGAGCAGTTCTTC; cdr3_aa: CASSLSSGRARDEQFF
j_call: TRBJ1-6; d_call: TRBD1; clone_size: NA; v_call: TRBV7-9; cdr3_nt: TGTGCCAGCAGCACTGACAGGGGAAGCTCCTATAATTCACCCCTCCACTTT; cdr3_aa: CASSTDRGSSYNSPLHF
j_call: TRBJ1-1; d_call: NA; clone_size: NA; v_call: TRBV2; cdr3_nt: TGTGCCAGCAGCGGGAATAGACCGGGAGCTTTCTTT; cdr3_aa: CASSGNRPGAFF
j_call: TRBJ1-2; d_call: NA; clone_size: NA; v_call: TRBV5-4; cdr3_nt: TGTGCCAGCAGCTTGGATCGGGGTAACTATGGCTACACCTTC; cdr3_aa: CASSLDRGNYGYTF
j_call: TRBJ2-2; d_call: TRBD1; clone_size: NA; v_call: TRBV9; cdr3_nt: TGTGCCAGCAGCGCAGGACAGGGGAACACCGGGGAGCTGTTTTTT; cdr3_aa: CASSAGQGNTGELFF
j_call: TRBJ2-3; d_call: NA; clone_size: NA; v_call: TRBV6-2/TRBV6-3; cdr3_nt: TGTGCCAGCAGTTACTGGCAGACAGATACGCAGTATTTT; cdr3_aa: CASSYWQTDTQYF
j_call: TRBJ1-4; d_call: NA; clone_size: NA; v_call: TRBV5-1; cdr3_nt: TGCGCCAGCAGCTTGGGAGGGTTGGGTGAAAAACTGTTTTTT; cdr3_aa: CASSLGGLGEKLFF
j_call: TRBJ2-7; d_call: TRBD2; clone_size: NA; v_call: TRBV30; cdr3_nt: TGTGCCTGGAAACTAGCGGGGGAGCAGTACTTC; cdr3_aa: CAWKLAGEQYF
j_call: TRBJ2-3; d_call: NA; clone_size: NA; v_call: TRBV30; cdr3_nt: TGTGCCTGGAGCGGCTCCTTTGCGCGGAACACAGATACGCAGTATTTT; cdr3_aa: CAWSGSFARNTDTQYF
j_call: TRBJ2-5; d_call: TRBD2; clone_size: NA; v_call: TRBV7-9; cdr3_nt: TGTGCCAGCAGAAAGGGACTAGCGGAAGAGACCCAGTACTTC; cdr3_aa: CASRKGLAEETQYF
j_call: TRBJ2-2; d_call: NA; clone_size: few; v_call: TRBV18; cdr3_nt: TGTGCCAGCTCTCCGCTGGGCTTCCCAAACACCGGGGAGCTGTTTTTT; cdr3_aa: CASSPLGFPNTGELFF
j_call: TRBJ1-5; d_call: NA; clone_size: NA; v_call: TRBV19; cdr3_nt: TGTGCCAGTAGTCTATTAGGGGTTCAGCCCCAGCATTTT; cdr3_aa: CASSLLGVQPQHF
j_call: TRBJ1-3; d_call: NA; clone_size: NA; v_call: TRBV3-1/TRBV3-2; cdr3_nt: TGTGCCAGCAGCCTCAACAGGGTTTCTGGAAACACCATATATTTT; cdr3_aa: CASSLNRVSGNTIYF
j_call: TRBJ2-5; d_call: TRBD1; clone_size: NA; v_call: TRBV2; cdr3_nt: TGTGCCAGCAGCCGGGGACAGCAAGAGACCCAGTACTTC; cdr3_aa: CASSRGQQETQYF
j_call: TRBJ1-2; d_call: TRBD1; clone_size: NA; v_call: TRBV9; cdr3_nt: TGTGCCAGCAGCGTAGGGACAGGATCTAACTATGGCTACACCTTC; cdr3_aa: CASSVGTGSNYGYTF
j_call: TRBJ1-2; d_call: TRBD1; clone_size: few; v_call: TRBV5-1; cdr3_nt: TGCGCCAGCAGCCCGGGACAGGGAGGTTATGGCTACACCTTC; cdr3_aa: CASSPGQGGYGYTF
j_call: TRBJ1-2; d_call: NA; clone_size: once; v_call: TRBV29-1; cdr3_nt: TGCAGCGTTGTACGGGGGGCTGGAGGCTATGGCTACACCTTC; cdr3_aa: CSVVRGAGGYGYTF
j_call: TRBJ1-2; d_call: TRBD1; clone_size: once; v_call: TRBV6-5; cdr3_nt: TGTGCCAGCATCGGACAGGGGGTTGGCTACACCTTC; cdr3_aa: CASIGQGVGYTF
j_call: TRBJ2-7; d_call: NA; clone_size: few; v_call: TRBV18; cdr3_nt: TGTGCCAGCTCCCAACAGGGTTCAACGTCCTACGAGCAGTACTTC; cdr3_aa: CASSQQGSTSYEQYF
j_call: TRBJ2-7; d_call: NA; clone_size: NA; v_call: TRBV19; cdr3_nt: TGTGCCAGTAGTATGGAGGCGGCGTCTCAGCTTCTCGGCTACGAGCAGTACTTC; cdr3_aa: CASSMEAASQLLGYEQYF
j_call: TRBJ1-5; d_call: TRBD1; clone_size: NA; v_call: TRBV28; cdr3_nt: TGTGCCAGCAGTAGTTGGACGGGACAGGGAGGTGGGACCAGCAATCAGCCCCAGCATTTT; cdr3_aa: CASSSWTGQGGGTSNQPQHF
j_call: TRBJ2-1; d_call: TRBD2; clone_size: few; v_call: TRBV7-9; cdr3_nt: TGTGCCAGCAGCTCCGGGGGACTAGCGGATTACAATGAGCAGTTCTTC; cdr3_aa: CASSSGGLADYNEQFF
j_call: TRBJ1-6; d_call: NA; clone_size: NA; v_call: TRBV7-9; cdr3_nt: TGTGCCAGCAGCTTACTTTATAATTCACCCCTCCACTTT; cdr3_aa: CASSLLYNSPLHF
j_call: TRBJ1-5; d_call: TRBD1; clone_size: few; v_call: TRBV18; cdr3_nt: TGTGCCAGCTCAGATCAGGGGGCCAGCAATCAGCCCCAGCATTTT; cdr3_aa: CASSDQGASNQPQHF
j_call: TRBJ1-3; d_call: NA; clone_size: NA; v_call: TRBV4-1; cdr3_nt: TGCGCCAGCAGCCAAGGGCAGGCAAGCTCTGGAAACACCATATATTTT; cdr3_aa: CASSQGQASSGNTIYF
j_call: TRBJ2-7; d_call: NA; clone_size: few; v_call: TRBV18; cdr3_nt: TGTGCCAGCTCACCACGCGGGGACGAGCAGTACTTC; cdr3_aa: CASSPRGDEQYF
j_call: TRBJ2-3; d_call: TRBD2; clone_size: NA; v_call: TRBV2; cdr3_nt: TGTGCCAGCAGTGAAGGGGCTAGCGGGAGGGCCCTCACAGATACGCAGTATTTT; cdr3_aa: CASSEGASGRALTDTQYF
j_call: TRBJ1-2; d_call: NA; clone_size: few; v_call: TRBV7-9; cdr3_nt: TGTGCCAGCAGAGGGGTCGGTATCTATGGCTACACCTTC; cdr3_aa: CASRGVGIYGYTF
j_call: TRBJ1-2; d_call: NA; clone_size: NA; v_call: TRBV19; cdr3_nt: TGTGCCAGTAGGGCCCTCGGTCGCAGGGAGGCCAACTATGGCTACACCTTC; cdr3_aa: CASRALGRREANYGYTF
j_call: TRBJ1-1; d_call: NA; clone_size: NA; v_call: TRBV3-1/TRBV3-2; cdr3_nt: TGTGCCAGCAGCCAAGATCTGGGCCTGGGAGCTTTCTTT; cdr3_aa: CASSQDLGLGAFF